These 14 T cell receptor beta chains were all obtained from the same sample, sequenced in a study of blood T cell repertoires in COVID-19. Profiled with immunoSEQ multiplex PCR; TCRdb holds only in-frame clones, not every one. Seen here are approximately 500,000 clones, 89% observed once, and the top ten hold about 1%. The sequenced material came from peripheral blood. These receptors came from a young man with COVID-19, enrolled during active disease.

The chain is built from TRBV7-2 and TRBJ2-5; a possible D gene is TRBD2 (6 bases). V lost 3 bases, J lost 4 bases, and 12 bases lay in between. This CDR3 spans 14 amino acids. Germline lookup yields CDR1 SGHTA and CDR2 FQGNSA. CDR3 in DNA: TGTGCCAGCAGCTTTTGGGGAGGAGGAGAGACCCAGTACTTC. This gives the protein CASSFWGGGETQYF.

The rearrangement joins TRBV10-3 to TRBJ2-5; the match to TRBD2 covers 14 bases. Germline values: CDR1 ENHRY, CDR2 SYGVKD. The CDR3 is made up of 17 amino acids. Trimming took 5 bases from V and 4 from J; bases not matched to a gene: 9. The CDR3 nucleotides read TGTGCCATCAGTAGGGGACTAGCGGGAGTCCCGGGAGAGACCCAGTACTTC. Protein: CAISRGLAGVPGETQYF.

The chain links TRBV3-1 (or the pseudogene TRBV3-2) to TRBJ1-4; 7 bases are shared with TRBD1. Germline V gene data show CDR1 as LGHDT and CDR2 as YNNKEL (reference sequence). With V trimmed by 2 bases and J by 3 bases, 3 bases remained unmatched. The length of the CDR3 is 15 residues. The CDR3 region is CASSQLQGSNEKLFF. CDR3 in DNA: TGTGCCAGCAGCCAATTACAGGGGTCTAATGAAAAACTGTTTTTT.

The chain combines TRBV5-8 with TRBJ1-5; TRBD1 matches 7 bases. V was clipped by 4 bases and J by 5 bases; unmatched bases: 6. Germline lookup yields CDR1 SGHTS and CDR2 YDEGEE. The CDR3 runs 14 residues. In DNA, the CDR3 is TGTGCCAGCAGCCTAGGGACAGCCGATCAGCCCCAGCATTTT. The encoded protein is CASSLGTADQPQHF.

V gene TRBV6-6 combines with J gene TRBJ1-5, with D unresolved. CDR3 length equals 15 residues. CDR1 and CDR2 from the germline V gene are MNHNY and SVGAGI (reference sequence). Trimming took 2 bases from V and 0 from J, leaving 8 bases between them. This chain's CDR3 is CASSYDPGSNQPQHF. CDR3 in DNA: TGTGCCAGCAGTTACGATCCAGGTAGCAATCAGCCCCAGCATTTT.

The sample holds one count of this clone. The chain recombines TRBV6-5 with TRBJ2-3; D gene uncertain. The CDR3 is made up of 14 amino acids. CDR1 is MNHEY and CDR2 is SVGAGI in the germline V gene. Trimming took off 5 bases at V and 2 bases at J, with 11 bases between the two ends. CDR3 region: CASSKSQFTDTQYF. The CDR3 DNA follows: TGTGCCAGCAGTAAATCGCAGTTCACAGATACGCAGTATTTT.

V gene TRBV12-3 or TRBV12-4 combines with J gene TRBJ1-2; 9 nucleotides align to TRBD1. Trimming cost V 6 bases and J 10 bases; bases outside gene matches: 9. The CDR3 sequence is 13 residues long. CDR3 nucleotides: TGTGCCAGCAGCTCGGGACAGGGAAGTATCTACACCTTC. This sequence encodes CASSSGQGSIYTF.

The rearrangement uses TRBV7-8 and TRBJ1-6; D is perhaps TRBD1 (6 bases). V shed 7 bases and J shed 9 bases, with 16 bases lying between them. This CDR3 has 14 amino acids. Germline CDR1 SGHVS, CDR2 FQNEAQ. CDR3 coding DNA: TGTGCCAGCACCGCCGGGACAAAACCTTCACCCCTCCACTTT. It is translated as CASTAGTKPSPLHF.

The chain is built from TRBV5-1 and TRBJ2-5; D remains ambiguous. The germline V gene has CDR1 SGHRS and CDR2 YFSETQ. The CDR3 runs 14 residues. Trimming took off 2 bases at V and 7 bases at J, with 15 bases between the two ends. CDR3: CASSFLENSGTQYF. CDR3 sequence (DNA): TGCGCCAGCAGCTTTTTGGAGAACTCTGGGACCCAGTACTTC.

The chain is built from TRBV18 and TRBJ1-2; possibly TRBD1 for D (6 bases). Germline V gives CDR1 KGHSH, CDR2 LQKENI. V was pared by 3 bases and J by 1 base, with 12 bases between. The CDR3 is 15 amino acids. CDR3: CASSPSGQLNYGYTF. The CDR3 DNA reads TGTGCCAGCTCACCTTCCGGACAGCTTAACTATGGCTACACCTTC.

This chain joins TRBV10-3 and TRBJ2-3; D perhaps matches TRBD2 (5 bases). CDR1 ENHRY and CDR2 SYGVKD come from the germline V gene. The germline V and J ends were trimmed by 3 bases and 0 bases, with 10 bases remaining between them. CDR3 length: 15 amino acids. This chain's CDR3 is CAISERDSSTDTQYF. CDR3 DNA sequence: TGTGCCATCAGTGAACGGGATTCTAGCACAGATACGCAGTATTTT.

The rearrangement uses TRBV6-1 and TRBJ2-7; TRBD1 agrees at 8 bases. Trimming cost V 0 bases and J 4 bases; bases outside gene matches: 8. Germline CDR1 MNHNS, CDR2 SASEGT. The CDR3 is 16 amino acids. For the CDR3, the DNA is TGTGCCAGCAGTGAAGCGGGGGACAGGTCCTGGTACGAGCAGTACTTC. Translation: CASSEAGDRSWYEQYF.

This chain links TRBV6-5 with TRBJ1-1; D gene unclear. The CDR3 consists of 13 residues. Germline V gene sequence: CDR1 MNHEY, CDR2 SVGAGI. The V gene lost 6 bases and the J gene lost 5 bases, with 13 bases spanning the gap. CDR3 DNA sequence: TGTGCCAGCAGGCAACTCCCCCGTACTGAAGCTTTCTTT. As protein: CASRQLPRTEAFF.

The chain carries TRBV2 and TRBJ1-6, with 8 bases aligning to TRBD1. CDR3 size: 13 residues. Trimming cost V 10 bases and J 7 bases; bases outside gene matches: 6. The germline V gene encodes CDR1 SNHLY and CDR2 FYNNEI. In nucleotides, the CDR3 is TGTGCCATCCTATGGACAGGGAATTCACCCCTCCACTTT. It codes for CAILWTGNSPLHF.